Each of the 18 T cell receptor beta chains below was sequenced from the same sample in a study of T cells in Graves' hyperthyroidism and ophthalmopathy. The investigators amplified TCR beta CDR3 regions from RNA transcripts. HTBI primers were employed in a first-round RT-PCR of the TCR CDR3. One entry per CDR3 protein results from TCRdb running MiXCR on the multiplex PCR reads. The sample lists fewer than 350,000 distinct CDR3 sequences; about 21% were seen once. Sample: blood. The origin of the receptors is a woman aged 45-59 years with Graves' hyperthyroidism.

This clonotype was counted many times. CDR3 in amino acids: CASSFRTGVGYTF. In nucleotides, the CDR3 is TGTGCCAGCAGTTTTAGGACAGGGGTTGGCTACACCTTC. The chain links TRBV28 to TRBJ1-2, with 9 bases aligning to TRBD1. The CDR3 runs to 13 residues. V dropped 3 bases and J dropped 7; count of bases not matched to a gene: 3. Germline lookup yields CDR1 MDHEN and CDR2 SYDVKM.

The chain has TRBV4-1 and TRBJ1-2, with D uncertain. The CDR3 has 17 residues. V was cut by 0 bases and J by 2 bases, with 16 bases left in between. Germline CDR1 MGHRA, CDR2 YSYEKL. CDR3 in amino acids: CASSQESAGRINYGYTF. CDR3 nucleotide sequence: TGCGCCAGCAGCCAAGAATCGGCCGGGAGGATCAACTATGGCTACACCTTC.

This clonotype has more than one count but fewer than ten. The chain joins TRBV7-2 to TRBJ2-1, with D unclear. CDR3 length: 13 residues. Germline CDR1 is SGHTA and CDR2 is FQGNSA. V gave up 5 bases and J gave up 9 bases, with 14 bases separating them. CDR3 loop: CASSPLFVGEQFF. The DNA for the CDR3 is TGTGCCAGCAGCCCCCTATTTGTCGGTGAGCAGTTCTTC.

This chain connects TRBV20-1 to TRBJ2-2, with a tentative D call TRBD1 (5 bases). From germline, CDR1 is DFQATT and CDR2 SNEGSKA (reference sequence). The V and J ends lost 0 bases and 6 bases respectively, with 14 bases between them. The CDR3 is 15 amino acids. CDR3 DNA: TGCAGTGCTAGAGATCGCGGACATGGGGCCGGGGAGCTGTTTTTT. Translated, it gives CSARDRGHGAGELFF.

This clonotype was picked up many times. The gene calls are TRBV11-3 and TRBJ2-7; tentative D call: TRBD1 (6 bases). Germline loops: CDR1 SGHNT, CDR2 YENEEA. Between the trimmed V and J ends, which lost 6 bases and 0 bases, there was a span of 9 bases. The CDR3 is made up of 13 amino acids. The CDR3 is CASRGHASYEQYF. In DNA, the CDR3 is TGTGCCAGCAGGGGACATGCCTCCTACGAGCAGTACTTC.

This clonotype came up a few times. CDR3 in amino acids: CASSGHSGAQETQYF. The CDR3 coding sequence is TGTGCCAGTAGTGGTCATTCAGGGGCCCAAGAGACCCAGTACTTC. V gene TRBV19 combines with J gene TRBJ2-5; a possible D gene is TRBD1 (6 bases). The CDR3 consists of 15 residues. Trimming cost V 5 bases and J 1 base, with 14 bases left between them. Germline CDR1 reads LNHDA; CDR2 reads SQIVND (reference sequence).

This clonotype was seen many times. This chain links TRBV6-1 with TRBJ1-1, with D perhaps TRBD1 (6 bases). Trimming shortened V by 0 bases and J by 1 base, and 18 bases separated the two germline ends. This CDR3 is 18 amino acids long. Per the germline V gene, CDR1 is MNHNS and CDR2 is SASEGT. This CDR3 is CASSEARGLMGRNTEAFF. In DNA form, the CDR3 reads TGTGCCAGCAGTGAAGCGAGGGGGTTGATGGGGAGGAACACTGAAGCTTTCTTT.

A few counts support this clonotype. The CDR3 DNA reads as TGCAGTGCTACACCTCTAGCGGGGGACACAGATACGCAGTATTTT. It is translated as CSATPLAGDTDTQYF. The genes are TRBV20-1 and TRBJ2-3, with 10 bases lining up with TRBD2. CDR3 length: 15 amino acids. The ends lost 4 bases at V and 2 bases at J; junction bases unmatched: 6. The germline gives CDR1 DFQATT, CDR2 SNEGSKA (reference sequence).

This clonotype has a handful of counts. Since a much larger clone is just one base distant, this may be a read error. The rearrangement links TRBV3-1 to TRBJ1-1, with 9 bases matching TRBD1. There are 16 residues in the CDR3. Looked up from germline, CDR1 is LGHDT and CDR2 is YNNKEL (reference sequence). The V and J ends lost 4 bases and 6 bases, in that order; junction bases with no gene match: 12. The CDR3 DNA reads TGTGCCAGCAGCCCCGCTGCCTGGACAGGGGTGGCTGAAGCTTTCTTT. It encodes CASSPAAWTGVAEAFF. The variable domain in full, completed from reference TRBV3-1 and TRBJ1-1, reads DTAVSQTPKYLVTQMGNDKSIKCEQNLGHDTMYWYKQDSKKFLKIMFSYNNKELIINETVPNRFSPKSPDKAHLNLHINSLELGDSAVYFCASSPAAWTGVAEAFFGQGTRLTVV.

The CDR3 protein is CARAAGSQETQYF. The DNA of the CDR3 is TGTGCCAGAGCCGCCGGCAGTCAAGAGACCCAGTACTTC. The gene calls are TRBV27 and TRBJ2-5; D uncertain. The CDR3 extends over 13 amino acids. CDR1 and CDR2 (germline): MNHEY, SMNVEV (reference sequence). V dropped 9 bases and J dropped 2 bases, with 13 bases sitting between them.

This clonotype occurred many times. The chain has TRBV2 and TRBJ2-3; 10 bases are shared with TRBD2. The J segment lost 7 bases and the V segment lost 11 bases, leaving 9 bases of the junction unmatched. CDR1 and CDR2 from the germline V gene are SNHLY and FYNNEI. This CDR3 comprises 13 residues. CDR3 amino acids: CALLQRGGNTQYF. As DNA, the CDR3 is TGTGCCCTCCTACAGCGGGGGGGGAATACGCAGTATTTT.

V gene TRBV19 combines with J gene TRBJ2-3, with a weak D call TRBD2 (6 bases). The CDR3 loop spans 16 amino acids. V shed 6 bases and J shed 0 bases, with 16 bases lying between them. CDR1 and CDR2 (germline): LNHDA, SQIVND (reference sequence). The CDR3 region is CASSRKGGTSTDTQYF. In nucleotides, the CDR3 is TGTGCCAGTAGCCGTAAAGGCGGGACTAGCACAGATACGCAGTATTTT.

The table lists this clonotype with a few counts. This chain joins TRBV4-2 and TRBJ2-5; D gene uncertain. The CDR3 length is 14 residues. With 5 bases removed from V and 5 bases from J, the gap between germline ends came to 15 bases. Germline assignment: CDR1 LGHNA and CDR2 YNFKEQ. CDR3 amino acids: CASSSPRVRETQYF. For the CDR3, the DNA is TGTGCCAGCAGCTCCCCCCGGGTTCGGGAGACCCAGTACTTC.

This clonotype was observed at least ten times. This chain connects TRBV7-9 to TRBJ2-7, with 8 bases matching TRBD1. Per germline, CDR1 SEHNR and CDR2 FQNEAQ (reference sequence). CDR3 length equals 14 residues. V shed 5 bases, J shed 6 bases, and the junction held 9 bases outside the gene matches. This CDR3 reads CASSQTTGVAEQYF. The CDR3 bases are TGTGCCAGCAGCCAAACGACAGGGGTGGCCGAGCAGTACTTC.

For this clonotype: This may be a read error: a much more frequent sequence differs by one nucleotide. The chain uses TRBV20-1 and TRBJ2-2, with TRBD2 as a possible D gene (6 bases). CDR3 length equals 16 residues. Germline V CDR1 and CDR2: DFQATT, SNEGSKA (reference sequence). The CDR3 protein is CSARELGTSNTGEPFF. For the CDR3, the DNA is TGCAGTGCTAGAGAGTTAGGGACTTCCAACACCGGGGAGCCGTTTTTT.

The CDR3 loop is CASSSGERTDTQYF. The CDR3 DNA reads TGCGCCAGCAGCTCGGGGGAGAGGACAGATACGCAGTATTTT. The rearrangement uses TRBV5-1 and TRBJ2-3; maybe TRBD2 (6 bases). Germline V gives CDR1 SGHRS, CDR2 YFSETQ. This CDR3 comprises 14 residues. V was shortened by 3 bases and J by 3 bases, with 11 bases between the two germline ends. The entire variable domain, with the rest obtained from reference TRBV5-1 and TRBJ2-3, is as follows: KAGVTQTPRYLIKTRGQQVTLSCSPISGHRSVSWYQQTPGQGLQFLFEYFSETQRNKGNFPGRFSGRQFSNSRSEMNVSTLELGDSALYLCASSSGERTDTQYFGPGTRLTVL.

The chain couples TRBV10-3 to TRBJ1-1; D ambiguous. Trimming pared 6 bases from V and 1 base from J, leaving 12 bases between. CDR3 length equals 14 residues. Looked up from germline, CDR1 is ENHRY and CDR2 is SYGVKD. DNA for the CDR3: TGTGCCATCAGCTCGGCCATATCGAACACTGAAGCTTTCTTT. It translates to CAISSAISNTEAFF.

This clonotype has ten or more counts. The chain uses TRBV2 and TRBJ2-2; D ambiguous. This CDR3 is 13 amino acids long. V gave up 7 bases and J gave up 8 bases, with 14 bases separating them. From germline, CDR1 is SNHLY and CDR2 FYNNEI. Here the CDR3 DNA reads TGTGCCAGCAAGTTAGATCCCGAGGGGGAGCTGTTTTTT. Translated: CASKLDPEGELFF.